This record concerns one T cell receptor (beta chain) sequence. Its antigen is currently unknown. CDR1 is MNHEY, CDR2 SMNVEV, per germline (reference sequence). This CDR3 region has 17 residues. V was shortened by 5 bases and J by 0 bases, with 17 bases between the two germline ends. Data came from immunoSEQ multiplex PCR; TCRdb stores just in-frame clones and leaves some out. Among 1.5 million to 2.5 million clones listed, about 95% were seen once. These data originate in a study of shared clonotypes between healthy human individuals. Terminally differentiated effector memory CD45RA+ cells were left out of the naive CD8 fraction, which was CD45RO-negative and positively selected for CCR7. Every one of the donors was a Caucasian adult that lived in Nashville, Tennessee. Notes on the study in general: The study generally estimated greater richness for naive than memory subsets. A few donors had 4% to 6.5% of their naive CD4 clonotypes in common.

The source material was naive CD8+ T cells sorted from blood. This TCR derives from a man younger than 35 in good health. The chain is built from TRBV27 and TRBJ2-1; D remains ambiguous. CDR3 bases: TGTGCCAGCAGTCTAAACCCCCCACATACCTCCTACAATGAGCAGTTCTTC. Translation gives CASSLNPPHTSYNEQFF.